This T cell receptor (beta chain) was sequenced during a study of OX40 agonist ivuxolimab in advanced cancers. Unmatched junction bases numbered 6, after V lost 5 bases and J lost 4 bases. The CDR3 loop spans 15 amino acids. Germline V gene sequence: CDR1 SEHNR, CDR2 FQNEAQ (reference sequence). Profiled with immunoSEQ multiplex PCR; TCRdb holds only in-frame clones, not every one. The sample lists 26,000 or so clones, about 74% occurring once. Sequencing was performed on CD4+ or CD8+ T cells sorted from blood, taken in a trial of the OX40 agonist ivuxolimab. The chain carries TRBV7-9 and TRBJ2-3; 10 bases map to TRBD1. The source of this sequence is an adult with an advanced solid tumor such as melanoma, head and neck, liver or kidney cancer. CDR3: CASSDGTGDADTQYF. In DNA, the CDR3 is TGTGCCAGCAGCGACGGGACAGGGGACGCAGATACGCAGTATTTT.